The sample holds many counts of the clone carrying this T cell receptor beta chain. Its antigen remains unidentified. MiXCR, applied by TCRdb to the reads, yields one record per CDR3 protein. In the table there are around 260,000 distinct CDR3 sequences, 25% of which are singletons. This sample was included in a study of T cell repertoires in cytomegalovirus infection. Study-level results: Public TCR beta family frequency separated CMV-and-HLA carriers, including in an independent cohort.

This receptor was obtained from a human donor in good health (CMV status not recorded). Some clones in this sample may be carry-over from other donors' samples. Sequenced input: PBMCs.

CDR3 DNA: TGTGCCAGCAGACCCGGCAGAGGCTACGAGCAGTACTTC. As protein: CASRPGRGYEQYF. The J gene is TRBJ2-7, the V gene TRBV7-2; no firm D call. The CDR3 spans 13 residues. The germline CDR1 and CDR2 sequences are SGHTA and FQGNSA. The V gene lost 6 bases and the J gene lost 3 bases, with 12 bases spanning the gap.